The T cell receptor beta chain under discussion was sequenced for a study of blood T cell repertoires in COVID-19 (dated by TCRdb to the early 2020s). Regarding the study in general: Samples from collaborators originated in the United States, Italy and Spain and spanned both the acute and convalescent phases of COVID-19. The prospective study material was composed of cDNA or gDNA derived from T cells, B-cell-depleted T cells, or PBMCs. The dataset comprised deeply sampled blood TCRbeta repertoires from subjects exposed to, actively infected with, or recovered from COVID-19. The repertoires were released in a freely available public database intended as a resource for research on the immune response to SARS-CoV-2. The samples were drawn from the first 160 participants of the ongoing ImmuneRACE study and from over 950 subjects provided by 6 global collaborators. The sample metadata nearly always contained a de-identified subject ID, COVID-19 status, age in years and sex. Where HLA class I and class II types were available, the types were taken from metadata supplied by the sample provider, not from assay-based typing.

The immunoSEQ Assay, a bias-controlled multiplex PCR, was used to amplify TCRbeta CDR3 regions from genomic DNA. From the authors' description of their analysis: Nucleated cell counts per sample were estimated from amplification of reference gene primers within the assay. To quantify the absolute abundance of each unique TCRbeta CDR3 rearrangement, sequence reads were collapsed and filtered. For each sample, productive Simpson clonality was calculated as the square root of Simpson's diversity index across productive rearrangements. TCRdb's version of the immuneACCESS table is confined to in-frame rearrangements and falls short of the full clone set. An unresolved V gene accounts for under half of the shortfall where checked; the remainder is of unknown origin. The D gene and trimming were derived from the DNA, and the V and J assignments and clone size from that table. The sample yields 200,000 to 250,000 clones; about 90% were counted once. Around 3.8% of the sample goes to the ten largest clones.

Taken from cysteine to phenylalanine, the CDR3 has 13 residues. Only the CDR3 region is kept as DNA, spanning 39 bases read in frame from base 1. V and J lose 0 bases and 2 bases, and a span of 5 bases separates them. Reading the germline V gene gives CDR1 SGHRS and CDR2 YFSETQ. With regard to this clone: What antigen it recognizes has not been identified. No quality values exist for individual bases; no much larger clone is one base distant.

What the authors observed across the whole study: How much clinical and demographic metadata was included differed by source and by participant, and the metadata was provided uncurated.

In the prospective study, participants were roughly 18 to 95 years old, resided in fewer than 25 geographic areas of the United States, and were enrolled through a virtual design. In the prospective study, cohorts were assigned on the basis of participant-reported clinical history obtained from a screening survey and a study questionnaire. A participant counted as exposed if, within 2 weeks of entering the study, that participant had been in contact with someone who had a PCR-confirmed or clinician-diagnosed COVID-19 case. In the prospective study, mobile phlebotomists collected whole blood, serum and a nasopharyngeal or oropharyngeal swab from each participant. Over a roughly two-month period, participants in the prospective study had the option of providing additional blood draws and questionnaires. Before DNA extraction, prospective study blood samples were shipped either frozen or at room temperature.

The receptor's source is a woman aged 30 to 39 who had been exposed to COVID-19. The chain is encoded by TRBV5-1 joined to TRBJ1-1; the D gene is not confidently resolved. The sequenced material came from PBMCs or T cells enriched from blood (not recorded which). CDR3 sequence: CASSLDINTEAFF. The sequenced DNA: TGCGCCAGCAGCTTGGACATTAACACTGAAGCTTTCTTT.